A single sample is the source of the 24 T cell receptor beta chains below, sequenced in a study of memory CD4+ T cells and cytomegalovirus serostatus. Only in-frame clones appear in the TCRdb table, and some are missing; sequencing was by immunoSEQ multiplex PCR. The profile shows under 80,000 clones, approximately 78% of them singletons. The sort gate was single viable CD3+CD4+CD8-CD45RO+ cells for memory CD4+ T cells. Sequenced input: memory CD4+ T cells from blood. These receptors all stem from an adult in good health and CMV-seronegative.

The sample holds one count of this clone. The rearrangement links TRBV7-8 to TRBJ1-6; 9 bases fit TRBD1. This CDR3 has 18 residues. Germline trimming cut 6 bases from V and 0 bases from J; bases unmatched to any gene: 9. Germline lookup yields CDR1 SGHVS and CDR2 FQNEAQ. The CDR3 spells CASRQGAVLSSYNSPLHF. CDR3 nucleotides: TGTGCCAGCAGACAGGGGGCCGTACTGAGCTCCTATAATTCACCCCTCCACTTT.

The CDR3 protein is CASSLAGGSNGYTF. The DNA of the CDR3 is TGTGCCAGCAGTTTGGCAGGGGGCTCCAATGGCTACACCTTC. V is TRBV6-5 and J is TRBJ1-2; 8 bases fit TRBD1. V lost 4 bases, J lost 6 bases, and 7 bases stayed unmatched. The CDR3 runs 14 residues. Germline lookup yields CDR1 MNHEY and CDR2 SVGAGI.

This sequence joins TRBV29-1 and TRBJ2-2; D may correspond to TRBD1 or TRBD2 (5 bases each). The germline V and J ends were trimmed by 7 bases and 2 bases, with 14 bases remaining between them. The germline CDR1 and CDR2 sequences are SQVTM and ANQGSEA. The CDR3 contains 14 residues. The CDR3 is CSGKKGSNTGELFF. As DNA, the CDR3 is TGCAGCGGGAAGAAGGGGAGCAACACCGGGGAGCTGTTTTTT.

The J gene is TRBJ2-5, the V gene TRBV10-1, with a weak D call TRBD1 (6 bases). V was cut by 3 bases and J by 4 bases, with 9 bases left in between. There are 13 residues in the CDR3. CDR1 and CDR2 from the germline V gene are WNHNN and SYGVQD (reference sequence). The CDR3 nucleotides read TGCGCCAGCAGTGATGGGGGCGTAGAGACCCAGTACTTC. As protein: CASSDGGVETQYF.

V and J are TRBV30 and TRBJ1-3; no clear D gene. This CDR3 has 14 residues. V lost 0 bases to trimming and J lost 0 bases, with 6 bases between them. Per germline, CDR1 GTSNPN and CDR2 SVGIG (reference sequence). CDR3 sequence: CAWSVSSSGNTIYF. The CDR3 region has the DNA TGTGCCTGGAGTGTAAGCTCCTCTGGAAACACCATATATTTT.

The chain recombines TRBV6-5 with TRBJ2-7, with 9 bases that match TRBD1. Germline V lookup: CDR1 MNHEY, CDR2 SVGAGI. The V gene end was trimmed by 6 bases and the J gene end by 6 bases; junction bases not matched to a gene: 9. CDR3 length: 14 residues. The CDR3 loop reads CASSRGTGYGEQYF. CDR3 nucleotide sequence: TGTGCCAGCAGCCGCGGGACAGGGTATGGCGAGCAGTACTTC.

V is TRBV9 and J is TRBJ1-2; 7 nucleotides line up with TRBD1. Germline CDR1 and CDR2: SGDLS and YYNGEE. After removal of 6 bases from V and 2 bases from J, the junction contained 1 base not matched to a gene. The CDR3 is 12 amino acids. DNA of the CDR3: TGTGCCAGCAAGGGACAGAACTATGGCTACACCTTC. Its protein product is CASKGQNYGYTF.

This clone was seen only once. The CDR3 nucleotides read TGTGCCACCAGACTCACGCAGAGCACAGATACGCAGTATTTT. It is translated as CATRLTQSTDTQYF. The chain links TRBV15 to TRBJ2-3; D gene uncertain. The ends were cut back, 6 bases at V and 0 bases at J, with 10 bases in the middle. The CDR3 runs to 14 residues. Germline assignment: CDR1 LNHNV and CDR2 YYDKDF (reference sequence). The complete variable domain, with remaining parts taken from reference TRBV15 and TRBJ2-3, reads DAMVIQNPRYQVTQFGKPVTLSCSQTLNHNVMYWYQQKSSQAPKLLFHYYDKDFNNEADTPDNFQSRRPNTSFCFLDIRSPGLGDTAMYLCATRLTQSTDTQYFGPGTRLTVL.

This clone was picked up a small number of times. CDR3 coding DNA: TGTGCCAGTAGTAGGGGGTTCGGCACAGATACGCAGTATTTT. This translates into CASSRGFGTDTQYF. The genes are TRBV19 and TRBJ2-3; D may match TRBD1 or TRBD2 (5 bases each). Deletions cut 4 bases from V and 1 base from J, with 9 bases between. CDR1 and CDR2 (germline): LNHDA, SQIVND (reference sequence). CDR3 length: 14 residues.

The rearrangement links TRBV6-6 to TRBJ1-1, with D unresolved. Germline loops: CDR1 MNHNY, CDR2 SVGAGI (reference sequence). V was trimmed by 5 bases and J by 1 base, leaving 11 bases between them. The CDR3 consists of 14 residues. The CDR3 sequence: CASSRDLQNTEAFF. The CDR3 nucleotides read TGTGCCAGCAGTAGGGATCTCCAGAACACTGAAGCTTTCTTT.

CDR3 DNA sequence: TGTGCCAGCAGCCCTGTAGCGGGGGGCCCCTACGAGCAGTACTTC. Its protein product is CASSPVAGGPYEQYF. This chain uses TRBV11-2 with TRBJ2-5; 10 bases align to TRBD2. The J call may not be correct, given that the DNA end is closer to TRBJ2-7. The CDR3 is 15 amino acids. Germline CDR1 reads SGHAT; CDR2 reads FQNNGV.

The chain links TRBV5-1 to TRBJ2-6, with D maybe TRBD1 (5 bases). This CDR3 contains 15 residues. V gave up 0 bases and J gave up 2 bases, with 6 bases separating them. CDR1 is SGHRS and CDR2 is YFSETQ in the germline V gene. The CDR3 loop reads CASSLGGPGANVLTF. In DNA, the CDR3 is TGCGCCAGCAGCTTGGGGGGCCCTGGGGCCAACGTCCTGACTTTC.

This chain uses TRBV5-4 with TRBJ1-1; possible D gene TRBD1, 6 bases. The CDR3 runs to 13 residues. Trimming removed 4 bases at V and 2 bases at J, with 9 bases between. Germline V gene lookup returns CDR1 SGHNT and CDR2 YYREEE (reference sequence). The CDR3 loop is CASSRQVNTEAFF. The CDR3 DNA follows: TGTGCCAGCAGCCGACAGGTAAACACTGAAGCTTTCTTT.

The chain couples TRBV5-4 to TRBJ2-5, with 13 bases that match TRBD2. CDR1 and CDR2 from the germline V gene are SGHNT and YYREEE (reference sequence). The J segment lost 1 base and the V segment lost 2 bases, leaving 5 bases of the junction unmatched. The CDR3 runs to 17 residues. The CDR3 is CASSFARLAGGQETQYF. CDR3 DNA sequence: TGTGCCAGCAGCTTTGCCAGACTAGCGGGAGGCCAAGAGACCCAGTACTTC.

The rearrangement links TRBV6-5 to TRBJ2-5; perhaps TRBD2 as D (5 bases). V gave up 5 bases and J gave up 9 bases, with 19 bases separating them. CDR1 and CDR2 from the germline V gene are MNHEY and SVGAGI. This CDR3 contains 14 residues. This CDR3 is CASSTRVVLPAQYF. CDR3 DNA sequence: TGTGCCAGCAGTACTAGGGTAGTCTTGCCAGCCCAGTACTTC.

V gene TRBV9 combines with J gene TRBJ2-1; a weak D match, TRBD1 (5 bases). The CDR3 length is 15 residues. CDR1 and CDR2 (germline): SGDLS, YYNGEE. V lost 4 bases and J 0 bases, leaving 11 bases between the germline ends. The CDR3 loop reads CASSQGPPSYNEQFF. Here the CDR3 DNA reads TGTGCCAGCAGCCAGGGTCCCCCCTCCTACAATGAGCAGTTCTTC. The full variable domain, completed using reference TRBV9 and TRBJ2-1, is DSGVTQTPKHLITATGQRVTLRCSPRSGDLSVYWYQQSLDQGLQFLIQYYNGEERAKGNILERFSAQQFPDLHSELNLSSLELGDSALYFCASSQGPPSYNEQFFGPGTRLTVL.

The V and J genes are TRBV30 and TRBJ2-7; D is perhaps TRBD2 (7 bases). CDR3 size: 15 residues. V was clipped by 5 bases and J by 0 bases, with 17 bases between them. The germline V gene encodes CDR1 GTSNPN and CDR2 SVGIG (reference sequence). In DNA, the CDR3 is TGTGCCTGGGGAGCGGGACAAAGAAGCTCCTACGAGCAGTACTTC. The encoded protein is CAWGAGQRSSYEQYF.

The chain carries TRBV28 and TRBJ2-2; D not certain. The CDR3 totals 15 residues. V was trimmed by 1 base and J by 0 bases, leaving 6 bases between them. The germline V gene encodes CDR1 MDHEN and CDR2 SYDVKM. CDR3 DNA sequence: TGTGCCAGCAGTTTATTTGGGACGAACACCGGGGAGCTGTTTTTT. This sequence encodes CASSLFGTNTGELFF. Full variable domain (missing parts from reference TRBV28 and TRBJ2-2): DVKVTQSSRYLVKRTGEKVFLECVQDMDHENMFWYRQDPGLGLRLIYFSYDVKMKEKGDIPEGYSVSREKKERFSLILESASTNQTSMYLCASSLFGTNTGELFFGEGSRLTVL.

The chain recombines TRBV30 with TRBJ2-5; 13 bases are a match to TRBD2. The length of the CDR3 is 15 residues. With V trimmed by 2 bases and J by 4 bases, 4 bases remained unmatched. Germline V gives CDR1 GTSNPN, CDR2 SVGIG (reference sequence). The CDR3 region has the DNA TGTGCCTGGAGTTTGGGACTAGCGGGGTTAGAGACCCAGTACTTC. It specifies CAWSLGLAGLETQYF.

This chain joins TRBV6-4 and TRBJ1-1, with D unresolved. Trimming took off 2 bases at V and 8 bases at J, with 15 bases between the two ends. Germline CDR1 and CDR2: MRHNA and SNTAGT. This CDR3 is 14 amino acids long. The CDR3 region has the DNA TGTGCCAGCAGTGACCGGTCCGCCGGAGGGGAAGCTTTCTTT. Translation: CASSDRSAGGEAFF.

The table lists this clone with a count of one. The V call is TRBV11-3, the J call TRBJ2-1, with unresolved D. V lost 5 bases and J 10 bases, leaving 15 bases between the germline ends. The CDR3 extends over 13 amino acids. Germline V gene data show CDR1 as SGHNT and CDR2 as YENEEA. DNA for the CDR3: TGTGCCAGCAGCCCCCGTGGGAAGCAGGAGCAGTTCTTC. Translating it yields CASSPRGKQEQFF.

This chain connects TRBV7-6 to TRBJ2-2; 8 bases are a match to TRBD1. Germline values: CDR1 SGHVS, CDR2 FNYEAQ. The V gene end was trimmed by 4 bases and the J gene end by 5 bases; junction bases not matched to a gene: 6. This CDR3 contains 15 residues. The CDR3 sequence is CASSYRTGKTGELFF. For the CDR3, the DNA is TGTGCCAGCAGCTACCGGACAGGGAAGACCGGGGAGCTGTTTTTT.

The CDR3 here is CASSPGLTNEKLFF. CDR3 sequence (DNA): TGTGCCAGCAGCCCGGGACTGACTAATGAAAAACTGTTTTTT. This rearrangement joins TRBV7-9 to TRBJ1-4; D perhaps matches TRBD1 (5 bases). This CDR3 is 14 amino acids long. Germline CDR1 and CDR2: SEHNR and FQNEAQ (reference sequence). Trimming cost V 5 bases and J 2 bases, with 9 bases left between them.

By its share, this clone is medium-sized. The rearrangement links TRBV30 to TRBJ1-3; D remains unclear. Germline-derived CDR1 and CDR2 are GTSNPN and SVGIG (reference sequence). This CDR3 region has 12 residues. Trimming cost V 3 bases and J 9 bases, with 12 bases left between them. This CDR3 reads CAWRFSSSTIYF. As DNA, the CDR3 is TGTGCCTGGAGGTTTAGCTCGAGCACCATATATTTT.